Shown below are 17 T cell receptor beta chains from a single sample sequenced in a study of blood T cell repertoires in COVID-19. TCRdb's copy holds only in-frame clones and misses some; the assay was immunoSEQ multiplex PCR. Altogether about 300,000 clones are present, around 88% being singletons, with the ten largest covering just under 7%. The sequenced material came from peripheral blood. The receptors were gathered from a woman aged 25 to 39 who had recovered from COVID-19.

The chain carries TRBV5-5 and TRBJ2-5; the D is unclear. With 2 bases removed from V and 10 bases from J, the gap between germline ends came to 15 bases. In germline, CDR1 is SGHKS, CDR2 YYEKEE (reference sequence). The CDR3 contains 13 residues. The CDR3 DNA follows: TGTGCCAGCAGCTTATCCACGGTGGGCAGCCAGTACTTC. This sequence encodes CASSLSTVGSQYF.

A single count supports this clone. The chain carries TRBV7-9 and TRBJ2-5; D is possibly TRBD2 (6 bases). The V gene lost 6 bases and the J gene lost 7 bases, with 18 bases spanning the gap. This CDR3 is 14 amino acids long. In germline, CDR1 is SEHNR, CDR2 FQNEAQ (reference sequence). Here the CDR3 reads CASRSAGSRGTQYF. CDR3 bases: TGTGCCAGCAGGTCGGCGGGATCAAGGGGGACCCAGTACTTC. Filled out from reference TRBV7-9 and TRBJ2-5, the complete variable domain reads DTGVSQNPRHKITKRGQNVTFRCDPISEHNRLYWYRQTLGQGPEFLTYFQNEAQLEKSRLLSDRFSAERPKGSFSTLEIQRTEQGDSAMYLCASRSAGSRGTQYFGPGTRLLVL.

The V call is TRBV28, the J call TRBJ1-2; 7 bases match TRBD1. The CDR3 spans 15 residues. V shed 4 bases, J shed 4 bases, and the junction held 9 bases outside the gene matches. Germline V CDR1 and CDR2: MDHEN, SYDVKM. CDR3 sequence: CASSSSDRVVYGYTF. Here the CDR3 DNA reads TGTGCCAGCAGTTCCAGCGACAGGGTCGTCTATGGCTACACCTTC.

V usage is TRBV2 and J usage is TRBJ1-4, with D perhaps TRBD1 (6 bases). V gave up 6 bases and J gave up 4 bases, with 12 bases separating them. CDR1 and CDR2 (germline): SNHLY, FYNNEI. The CDR3 contains 14 residues. The CDR3 region has the DNA TGTGCCAGCAGAGAGACAGGAAATAATGAAAAACTGTTTTTT. Amino acids: CASRETGNNEKLFF. Filled out from reference TRBV2 and TRBJ1-4, the complete variable domain reads EPEVTQTPSHQVTQMGQEVILRCVPISNHLYFYWYRQILGQKVEFLVSFYNNEISEKSEIFDDQFSVERPDGSNFTLKIRSTKLEDSAMYFCASRETGNNEKLFFGSGTQLSVL.

The genes are TRBV5-5 and TRBJ2-1, with D possibly TRBD2 on 5 matching bases. The CDR3 covers 18 residues. V was cut by 4 bases and J by 2 bases, with 22 bases left in between. Looked up from germline, CDR1 is SGHKS and CDR2 is YYEKEE (reference sequence). The CDR3 region has the DNA TGTGCCAGCAGCCCTACGCCTCCACAGCGGAACCCCTACAATGAGCAGTTCTTC. Translation: CASSPTPPQRNPYNEQFF.

The chain is built from TRBV5-4 and TRBJ2-7; 9 positions match TRBD1. The junction had 4 bases not matched to a gene; V was cut back by 3 bases and J by 6 bases. Germline CDR1 and CDR2: SGHNT and YYREEE (reference sequence). The CDR3 sequence is 13 residues long. The chain's CDR3 is CASSWGTGSEQYF. DNA of the CDR3: TGTGCCAGCAGCTGGGGGACAGGGTCCGAGCAGTACTTC.

V and J are TRBV28 and TRBJ2-2; 8 nucleotides match TRBD2. V lost 2 bases and J lost 4; bases outside the gene matches: 6. CDR1 is MDHEN, CDR2 SYDVKM, per germline. The CDR3 loop spans 16 amino acids. The CDR3 DNA sequence: TGTGCCAGCAGTTTAGAGGGCGGGGGGAGCACCGGGGAGCTGTTTTTT. Translated, it gives CASSLEGGGSTGELFF.

CDR3 sequence (DNA): TGTGCCAGCACCCAACGACGGGGGGCCTACGAGCAGTACTTC. Translating it yields CASTQRRGAYEQYF. The chain recombines TRBV7-2 with TRBJ2-7, with 7 nucleotides matching TRBD2. The CDR3 has 14 residues. Unmatched junction bases numbered 8, after V lost 7 bases and J lost 2 bases. The V gene's germline CDR1 is SGHTA and CDR2 FQGNSA.

The V call is TRBV5-6, the J call TRBJ2-1, with D tentatively TRBD1 (5 bases). Germline lookup yields CDR1 SGHDT and CDR2 YYEEEE. The V end was cut by 2 bases, the J end by 8 bases, with 14 bases between. The CDR3 is made up of 14 amino acids. The CDR3 loop reads CASSLKFRGHEQFF. DNA for the CDR3: TGTGCCAGCAGCTTAAAGTTTAGGGGCCATGAGCAGTTCTTC.

This clone was counted between two and nine times. This chain joins TRBV2 and TRBJ1-5; tentative D call: TRBD1 (6 bases). The germline V gene encodes CDR1 SNHLY and CDR2 FYNNEI. CDR3 length equals 14 residues. Trimming removed 6 bases from V and 2 bases from J, with 11 bases in between. This CDR3 reads CASRYRVGNQPQHF. The CDR3, as DNA: TGTGCCAGCAGGTACAGGGTGGGCAATCAGCCCCAGCATTTT.

This sequence joins TRBV3-1 (or the pseudogene TRBV3-2) and TRBJ2-1, with 12 bases identical to TRBD2. The V segment lost 4 bases and the J segment 8 bases; nucleotides outside the gene matches: 9. The CDR3 spans 16 residues. Germline V CDR1 and CDR2: LGHDT, YNNKEL (reference sequence). The CDR3 loop is CASSRGLAGSAHEQFF. The CDR3 coding sequence is TGTGCCAGCAGCCGCGGACTAGCGGGGTCGGCCCATGAGCAGTTCTTC.

CDR3 in amino acids: CASSLAKGEDGYTF. CDR3 DNA sequence: TGCGCCAGCAGCTTGGCGAAAGGGGAGGACGGCTACACCTTC. The rearrangement links TRBV5-1 to TRBJ1-2; possible D gene TRBD1, 5 bases. Trimming stripped 0 bases from V and 8 bases from J, with 14 bases between. The CDR3 is 14 amino acids. Germline lookup yields CDR1 SGHRS and CDR2 YFSETQ. The entire variable domain, with the rest obtained from reference TRBV5-1 and TRBJ1-2, is as follows: KAGVTQTPRYLIKTRGQQVTLSCSPISGHRSVSWYQQTPGQGLQFLFEYFSETQRNKGNFPGRFSGRQFSNSRSEMNVSTLELGDSALYLCASSLAKGEDGYTFGSGTRLTVV.

Here the CDR3 DNA reads TGTGCCAGCAGCCCAATAGCGGGGGCCGCCTACGAGCAGTACTTC. Amino acid sequence: CASSPIAGAAYEQYF. The chain joins TRBV3-1 (or the pseudogene TRBV3-2) to TRBJ2-7, with TRBD2 matching over 9 bases. The germline V gene has CDR1 LGHDT and CDR2 YNNKEL (reference sequence). The CDR3 is 15 amino acids. After removal of 4 bases from V and 2 bases from J, the junction contained 6 bases not matched to a gene.

The rearrangement uses TRBV14 and TRBJ2-1, with a possible D match to TRBD1 (7 bases). There are 18 residues in the CDR3. CDR1 is SGHDN and CDR2 is FVKESK in the germline V gene. Trimming left V 1 base short and J 7 bases short, with 23 bases between. The CDR3 region is CASSQVRSGGTHYNEQFF. CDR3 nucleotides: TGTGCCAGCAGCCAAGTACGGTCAGGGGGGACCCATTATAATGAGCAGTTCTTC.

V usage is TRBV28 and J usage is TRBJ1-5; possibly TRBD1 for D (6 bases). Germline CDR1 and CDR2: MDHEN and SYDVKM. This CDR3 is built from 13 residues. The V and J ends lost 6 bases and 7 bases respectively, with 13 bases between them. Written as DNA, the CDR3 is TGTGCCAGCAGCTCGACACAGGGACAGCCCCAGCATTTT. Encoded protein: CASSSTQGQPQHF.

This chain links TRBV2 with TRBJ2-7; D is possibly TRBD2 (5 bases). Trimming cost V 8 bases and J 3 bases, with 11 bases left between them. Germline CDR1 SNHLY, CDR2 FYNNEI. The CDR3 runs to 12 residues. CDR3 sequence (DNA): TGTGCCAGCGTTCTAGGACTCTACGAGCAGTACTTC. This codes for CASVLGLYEQYF.

The genes are TRBV9 and TRBJ2-2, with a tentative D call TRBD2 (6 bases). V dropped 0 bases and J dropped 1 base, with 13 bases sitting between them. This CDR3 has 17 residues. Germline V gene data show CDR1 as SGDLS and CDR2 as YYNGEE. In nucleotides, the CDR3 is TGTGCCAGCAGCGTAGGCGTGACTAGGGTGAACACCGGGGAGCTGTTTTTT. It encodes CASSVGVTRVNTGELFF.